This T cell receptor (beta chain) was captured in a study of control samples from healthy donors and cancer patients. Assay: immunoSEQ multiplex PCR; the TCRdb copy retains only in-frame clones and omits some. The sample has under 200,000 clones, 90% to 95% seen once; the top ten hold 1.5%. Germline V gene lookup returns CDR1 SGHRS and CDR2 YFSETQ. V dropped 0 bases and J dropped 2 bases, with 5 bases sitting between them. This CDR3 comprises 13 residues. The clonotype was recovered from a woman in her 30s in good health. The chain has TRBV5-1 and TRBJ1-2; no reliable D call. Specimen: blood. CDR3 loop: CASSLAENYGYTF. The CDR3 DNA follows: TGCGCCAGCAGCTTGGCAGAGAACTATGGCTACACCTTC.